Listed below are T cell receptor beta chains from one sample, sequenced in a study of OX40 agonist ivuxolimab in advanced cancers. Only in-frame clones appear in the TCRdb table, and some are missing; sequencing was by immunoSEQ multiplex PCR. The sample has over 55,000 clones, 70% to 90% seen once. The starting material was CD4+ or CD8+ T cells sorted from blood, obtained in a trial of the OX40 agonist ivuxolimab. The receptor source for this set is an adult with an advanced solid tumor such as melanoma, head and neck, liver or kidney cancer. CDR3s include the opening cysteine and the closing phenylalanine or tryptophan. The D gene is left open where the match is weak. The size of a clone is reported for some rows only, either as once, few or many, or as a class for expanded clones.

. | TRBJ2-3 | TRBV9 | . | CASSSYRYTDTQYF | TGTGCCAGCAGCTCATACAGGTACACAGATACGCAGTATTTT
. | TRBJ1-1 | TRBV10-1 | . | CASSVGRSGTEAFF | TGCGCCAGCAGTGTGGGCAGGAGCGGCACTGAAGCTTTCTTT
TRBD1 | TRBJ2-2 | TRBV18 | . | CASSPIGTGGSNTGELFF | TGTGCCAGCTCGCCTATAGGGACAGGGGGCTCGAACACCGGGGAGCTGTTTTTT
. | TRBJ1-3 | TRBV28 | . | CASSLWSGSSGNTIYF | TGTGCCAGCAGTTTATGGTCAGGGTCTTCCGGAAACACCATATATTTT
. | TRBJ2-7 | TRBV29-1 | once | CSVESDSYEQYF | TGCAGCGTTGAATCCGATTCCTACGAGCAGTACTTC
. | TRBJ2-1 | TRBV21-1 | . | CASREGPGDNEQFF | TGTGCCAGCAGGGAGGGGCCAGGGGACAATGAGCAGTTCTTC
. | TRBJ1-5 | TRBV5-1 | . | CASSLDPTGNSNQPQHF | TGCGCCAGCAGCTTGGACCCAACAGGGAATAGCAATCAGCCCCAGCATTTT
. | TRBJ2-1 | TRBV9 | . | CASSVGPRNEQFF | TGTGCCAGCAGCGTGGGACCGAGGAATGAGCAGTTCTTC
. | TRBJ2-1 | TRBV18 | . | CASSPWQESYNEQFF | TGTGCCAGCTCCCCGTGGCAGGAGTCTTACAATGAGCAGTTCTTC
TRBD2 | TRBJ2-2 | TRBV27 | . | CASSGLAGGQGTGELFF | TGTGCCAGCAGCGGACTAGCGGGGGGGCAGGGCACCGGGGAGCTGTTTTTT
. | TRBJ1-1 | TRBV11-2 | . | CASSLRSDTEAFF | TGTGCCAGCAGCTTAAGGTCTGACACTGAAGCTTTCTTT
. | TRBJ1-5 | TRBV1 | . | CTSSQSLEGNQPQHF | TGCACCAGCAGCCAAAGTTTGGAGGGCAATCAGCCCCAGCATTTT
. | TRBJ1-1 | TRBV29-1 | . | CSVEDRTVDMNTEAFF | TGCAGCGTTGAAGATCGGACAGTGGACATGAACACTGAAGCTTTCTTT
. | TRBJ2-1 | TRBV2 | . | CASSEGQASHNEQFF | TGTGCCAGCAGTGAAGGGCAGGCGAGCCACAATGAGCAGTTCTTC
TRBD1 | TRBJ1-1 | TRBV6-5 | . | CASTRTTGDEAFF | TGTGCCAGCACACGAACAACAGGGGATGAAGCTTTCTTT
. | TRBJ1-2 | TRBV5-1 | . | CASSREGANYGYTF | TGCGCCAGCAGCCGGGAGGGAGCTAACTATGGCTACACCTTC
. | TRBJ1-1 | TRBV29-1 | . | CSVEDRRLSEAFF | TGCAGCGTTGAAGATCGCCGGCTTTCTGAAGCTTTCTTT
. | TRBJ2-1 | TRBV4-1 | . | CASSQEMAFAQFF | TGCGCCAGCAGCCAAGAGATGGCTTTCGCGCAGTTCTTC
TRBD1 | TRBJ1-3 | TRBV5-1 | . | CASSENRGVGNTIYF | TGCGCCAGCAGCGAAAACAGGGGAGTGGGGAACACCATATATTTT
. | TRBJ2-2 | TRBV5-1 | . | CASTPQAQGGELFF | TGCGCCAGCACGCCACAGGCCCAAGGGGGGGAGCTGTTTTTT
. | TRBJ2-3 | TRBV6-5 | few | CASSYSRITDTQYF | TGTGCCAGCAGTTACTCGAGGATTACAGATACGCAGTATTTT
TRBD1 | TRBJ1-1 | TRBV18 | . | CASSPLGTGTEAFF | TGTGCCAGCTCACCGCTCGGGACAGGCACTGAAGCTTTCTTT